This TCR beta chain was sequenced during a study of T cell changes during pregnancy in multiple sclerosis. Germline-derived CDR1 and CDR2 are MGHRA and YSYEKL. CDR3 length: 15 amino acids. Unmatched junction bases numbered 2, after V lost 1 base and J lost 0 bases. Generated by immunoSEQ multiplex PCR, the TCRdb table keeps only in-frame clones and is missing some. Of fewer than 65,000 clones in the sample, around 93% were seen once. This clonotype originated in a female donor with multiple sclerosis, enrolled in a pregnancy study. The rearrangement uses TRBV4-1 and TRBJ1-1, with 7 positions matching TRBD1. The input for sequencing was peripheral blood, taken in the second trimester of pregnancy. The CDR3 sequence: CASSQVDRVNTEAFF. CDR3 DNA: TGCGCCAGCAGCCAAGTAGACAGGGTGAACACTGAAGCTTTCTTT.